A single T cell receptor beta chain is shown here with its context. This specimen belongs to a study of cytomegalovirus exposure and HLA in healthy donors. The CDR3 runs 15 residues. The germline V gene encodes CDR1 SGHRS and CDR2 YFSETQ. V lost 0 bases and J lost 0, with 7 bases in between. With 60 Vbeta and 13 Jbeta primers, the PCR was carried out. TCRdb's table, derived via immunoSEQ multiplex PCR, lists solely in-frame clones and lacks some. In the table there are 180,000 or so clones, 82% of which are singletons. The clonotype was recovered from a woman in her fifties or sixties in good health and CMV-seropositive. The material sequenced was PBMCs. V is TRBV5-1 and J is TRBJ1-5, with D tentatively TRBD1 (6 bases). CDR3 sequence reads: CASSLEGVSNQPQHF. The CDR3 DNA reads TGCGCCAGCAGCTTGGAGGGGGTTAGCAATCAGCCCCAGCATTTT.